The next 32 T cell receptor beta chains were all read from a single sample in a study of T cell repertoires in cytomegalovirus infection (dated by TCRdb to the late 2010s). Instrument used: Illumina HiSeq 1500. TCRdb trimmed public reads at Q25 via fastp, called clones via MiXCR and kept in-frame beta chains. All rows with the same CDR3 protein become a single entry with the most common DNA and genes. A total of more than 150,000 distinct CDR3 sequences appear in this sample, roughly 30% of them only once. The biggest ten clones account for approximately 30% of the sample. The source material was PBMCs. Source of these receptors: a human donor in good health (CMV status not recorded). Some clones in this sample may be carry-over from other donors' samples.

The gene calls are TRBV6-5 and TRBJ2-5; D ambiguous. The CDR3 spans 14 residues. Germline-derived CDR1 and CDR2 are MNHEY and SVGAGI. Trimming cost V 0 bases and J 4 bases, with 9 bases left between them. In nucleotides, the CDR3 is TGTGCCAGCAGTTACTCCCCGGTCTCAGAGACCCAGTACTTC. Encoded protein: CASSYSPVSETQYF.

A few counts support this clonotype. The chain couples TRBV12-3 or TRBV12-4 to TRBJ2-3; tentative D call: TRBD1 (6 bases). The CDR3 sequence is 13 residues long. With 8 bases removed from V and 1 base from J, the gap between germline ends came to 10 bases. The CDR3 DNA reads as TGTGCCAGCGGGGCAGGGGGCACAGATACGCAGTATTTT. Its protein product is CASGAGGTDTQYF.

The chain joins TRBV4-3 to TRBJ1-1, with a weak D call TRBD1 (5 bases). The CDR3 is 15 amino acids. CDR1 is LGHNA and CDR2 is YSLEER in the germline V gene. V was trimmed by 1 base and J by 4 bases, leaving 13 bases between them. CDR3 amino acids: CASSQGDSGGTEAFF. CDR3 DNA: TGCGCCAGCAGCCAAGGGGACTCGGGGGGCACTGAAGCTTTCTTT.

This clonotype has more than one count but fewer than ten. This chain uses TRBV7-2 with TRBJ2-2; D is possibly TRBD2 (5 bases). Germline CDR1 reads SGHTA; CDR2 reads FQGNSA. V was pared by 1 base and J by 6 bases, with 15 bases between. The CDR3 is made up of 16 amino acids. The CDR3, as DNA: TGTGCCAGCAGCTTAGTAGGCGGGTTTAATCCCGGGGAGCTGTTTTTT. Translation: CASSLVGGFNPGELFF.

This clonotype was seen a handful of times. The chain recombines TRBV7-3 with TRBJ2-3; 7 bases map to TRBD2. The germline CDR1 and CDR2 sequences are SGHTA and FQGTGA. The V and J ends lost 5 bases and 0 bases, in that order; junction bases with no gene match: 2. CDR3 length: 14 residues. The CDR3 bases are TGTGCCAGCAGCGCCGGGGGGAGCACAGATACGCAGTATTTT. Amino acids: CASSAGGSTDTQYF.

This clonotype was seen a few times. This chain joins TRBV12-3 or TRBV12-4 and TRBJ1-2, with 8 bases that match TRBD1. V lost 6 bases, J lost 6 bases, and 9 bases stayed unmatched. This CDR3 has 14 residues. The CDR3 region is CASRPTGGDNGYTF. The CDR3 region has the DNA TGTGCCAGCAGGCCCACAGGGGGGGACAATGGCTACACCTTC.

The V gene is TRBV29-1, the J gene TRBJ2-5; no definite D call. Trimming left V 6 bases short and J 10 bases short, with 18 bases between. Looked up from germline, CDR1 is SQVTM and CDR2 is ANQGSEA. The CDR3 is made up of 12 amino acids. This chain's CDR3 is CSVLGASRDQYF. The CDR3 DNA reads TGCAGCGTCTTGGGCGCCTCAAGAGACCAGTACTTC.

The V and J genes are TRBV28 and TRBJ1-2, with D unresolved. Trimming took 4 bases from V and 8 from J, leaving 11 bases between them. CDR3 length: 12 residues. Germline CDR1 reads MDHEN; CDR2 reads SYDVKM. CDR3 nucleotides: TGTGCCAGCAGTTCCACCCTGATGGGCTACACCTTC. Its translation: CASSSTLMGYTF.

CDR3 in DNA: TGTGCCACTGGACTCTCCTTCCAAGAGACCCAGTACTTC. It translates to CATGLSFQETQYF. The rearrangement uses TRBV7-2 and TRBJ2-5; a weak D match, TRBD2 (5 bases). The CDR3 consists of 13 residues. The V and J ends lost 10 bases and 1 base respectively, with 13 bases between them. CDR1 is SGHTA, CDR2 FQGNSA, per germline.

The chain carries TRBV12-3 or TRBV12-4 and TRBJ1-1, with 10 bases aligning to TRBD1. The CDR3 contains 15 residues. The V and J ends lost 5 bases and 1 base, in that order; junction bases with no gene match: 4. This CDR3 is CASSARDRGNTEAFF. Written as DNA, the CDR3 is TGTGCCAGCAGTGCCCGGGACAGGGGGAACACTGAAGCTTTCTTT.

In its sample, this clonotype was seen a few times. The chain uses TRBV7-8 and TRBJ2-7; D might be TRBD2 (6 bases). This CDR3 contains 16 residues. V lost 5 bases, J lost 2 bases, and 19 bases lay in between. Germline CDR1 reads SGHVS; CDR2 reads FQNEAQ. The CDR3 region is CASSPPRRLATYEQYF. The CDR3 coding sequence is TGTGCCAGCAGCCCCCCCCGAAGGCTAGCGACCTACGAGCAGTACTTC.

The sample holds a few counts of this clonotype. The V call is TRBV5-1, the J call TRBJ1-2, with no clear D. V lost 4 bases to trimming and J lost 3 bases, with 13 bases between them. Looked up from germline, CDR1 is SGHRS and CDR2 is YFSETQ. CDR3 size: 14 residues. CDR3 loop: CASSLDPADYGYTF. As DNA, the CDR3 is TGCGCCAGCAGCCTGGACCCAGCGGACTATGGCTACACCTTC. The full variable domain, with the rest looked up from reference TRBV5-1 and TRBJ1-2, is KAGVTQTPRYLIKTRGQQVTLSCSPISGHRSVSWYQQTPGQGLQFLFEYFSETQRNKGNFPGRFSGRQFSNSRSEMNVSTLELGDSALYLCASSLDPADYGYTFGSGTRLTVV.

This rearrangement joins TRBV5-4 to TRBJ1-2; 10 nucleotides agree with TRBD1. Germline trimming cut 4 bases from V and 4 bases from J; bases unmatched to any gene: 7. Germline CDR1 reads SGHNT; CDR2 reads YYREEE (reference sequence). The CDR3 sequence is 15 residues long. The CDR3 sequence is CASSGDRGRGYGYTF. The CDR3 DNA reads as TGTGCCAGCAGCGGAGACAGGGGGCGCGGCTATGGCTACACCTTC.

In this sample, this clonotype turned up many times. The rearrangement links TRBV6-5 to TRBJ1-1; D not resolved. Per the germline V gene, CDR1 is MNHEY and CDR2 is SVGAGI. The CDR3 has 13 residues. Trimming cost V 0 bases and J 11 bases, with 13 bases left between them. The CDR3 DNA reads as TGTGCCAGCAGTTACTCAGAGGCAGCCCAGGCTTTCTTT. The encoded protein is CASSYSEAAQAFF.

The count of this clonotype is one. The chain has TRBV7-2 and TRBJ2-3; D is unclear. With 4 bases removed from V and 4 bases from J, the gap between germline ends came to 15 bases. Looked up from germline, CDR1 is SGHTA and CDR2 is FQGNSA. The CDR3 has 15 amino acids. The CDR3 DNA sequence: TGTGCCAGCAGCTCAGGATCTTGGGGTGCAGATACGCAGTATTTT. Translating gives CASSSGSWGADTQYF.

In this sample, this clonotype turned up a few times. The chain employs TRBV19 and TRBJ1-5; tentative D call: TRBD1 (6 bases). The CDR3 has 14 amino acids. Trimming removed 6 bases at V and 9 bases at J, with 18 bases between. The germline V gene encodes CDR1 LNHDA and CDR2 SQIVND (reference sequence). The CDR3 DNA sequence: TGTGCCAGTAGGGGGACATCTCAGGGGTCGCCCCAGCATTTT. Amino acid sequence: CASRGTSQGSPQHF.

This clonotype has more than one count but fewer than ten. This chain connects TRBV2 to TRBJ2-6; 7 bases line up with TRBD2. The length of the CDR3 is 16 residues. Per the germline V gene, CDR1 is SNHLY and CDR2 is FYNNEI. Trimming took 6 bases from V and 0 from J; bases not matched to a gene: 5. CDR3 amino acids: CASSGGGVSGANVLTF. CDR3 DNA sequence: TGTGCCAGCAGCGGCGGGGGAGTCTCTGGGGCCAACGTCCTGACTTTC. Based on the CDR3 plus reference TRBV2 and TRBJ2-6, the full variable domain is EPEVTQTPSHQVTQMGQEVILRCVPISNHLYFYWYRQILGQKVEFLVSFYNNEISEKSEIFDDQFSVERPDGSNFTLKIRSTKLEDSAMYFCASSGGGVSGANVLTFGAGSRLTVL.

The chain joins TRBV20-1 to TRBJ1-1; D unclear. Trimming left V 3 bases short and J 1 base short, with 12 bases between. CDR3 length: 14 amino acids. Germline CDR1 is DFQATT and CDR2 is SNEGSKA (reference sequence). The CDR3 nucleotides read TGCAGTGCTAGTCGCCTTCGACAGAACACTGAAGCTTTCTTT. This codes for CSASRLRQNTEAFF.

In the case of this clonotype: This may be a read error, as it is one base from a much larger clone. The DNA of the CDR3 is TGTGCCAGCAGCCCCTCAGGGGATCACCCCCAGCATTTT. As protein: CASSPSGDHPQHF. The chain has TRBV7-6 and TRBJ1-5; D is perhaps TRBD1 (6 bases). Germline V gene lookup returns CDR1 SGHVS and CDR2 FNYEAQ. This CDR3 comprises 13 residues.

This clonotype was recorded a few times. DNA for the CDR3: TGCGCCAGCAGCCCCGGGGCGGCGAACACCGGGGAGCTGTTTTTT. This translates into CASSPGAANTGELFF. The V and J genes are TRBV5-1 and TRBJ2-2; D could derive from TRBD1 or TRBD2 (5 bases each). CDR1 SGHRS and CDR2 YFSETQ come from the germline V gene. V shed 4 bases and J shed 0 bases, with 10 bases lying between them. This CDR3 has 15 amino acids.

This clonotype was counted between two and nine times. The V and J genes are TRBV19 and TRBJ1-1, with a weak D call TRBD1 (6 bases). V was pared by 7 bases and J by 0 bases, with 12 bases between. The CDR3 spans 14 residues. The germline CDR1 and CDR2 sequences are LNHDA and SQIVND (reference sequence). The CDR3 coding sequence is TGTGCCAGTATGAGGGACACGATGAACACTGAAGCTTTCTTT. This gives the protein CASMRDTMNTEAFF.

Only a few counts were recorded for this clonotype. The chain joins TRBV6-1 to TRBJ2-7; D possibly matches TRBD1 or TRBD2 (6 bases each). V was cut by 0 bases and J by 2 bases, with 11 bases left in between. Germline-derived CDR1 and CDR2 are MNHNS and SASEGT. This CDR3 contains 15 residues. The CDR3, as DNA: TGTGCCAGCAGTGAAGCAGGAGGGGGGCCCTACGAGCAGTACTTC. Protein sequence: CASSEAGGGPYEQYF.

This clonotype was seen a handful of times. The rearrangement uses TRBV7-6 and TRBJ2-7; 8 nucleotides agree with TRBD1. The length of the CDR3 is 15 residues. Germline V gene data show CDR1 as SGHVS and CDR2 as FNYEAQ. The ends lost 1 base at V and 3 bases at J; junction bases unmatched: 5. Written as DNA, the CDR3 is TGTGCCAGCAGCTTAGGGGGCGGGACAGGCTACGAGCAGTACTTC. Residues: CASSLGGGTGYEQYF.

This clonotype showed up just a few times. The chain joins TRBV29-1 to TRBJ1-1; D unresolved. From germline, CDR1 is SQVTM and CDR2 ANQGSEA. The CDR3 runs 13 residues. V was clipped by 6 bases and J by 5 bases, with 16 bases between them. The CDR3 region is CSVAQVPGTEAFF. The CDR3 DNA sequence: TGCAGCGTCGCTCAGGTCCCCGGGACTGAAGCTTTCTTT.

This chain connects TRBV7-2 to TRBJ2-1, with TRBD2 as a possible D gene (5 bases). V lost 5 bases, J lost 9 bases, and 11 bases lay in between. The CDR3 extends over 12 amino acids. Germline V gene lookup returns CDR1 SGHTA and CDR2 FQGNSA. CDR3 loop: CASSRSRGEQFF. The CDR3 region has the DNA TGTGCCAGCAGCCGGTCCCGGGGTGAGCAGTTCTTC.

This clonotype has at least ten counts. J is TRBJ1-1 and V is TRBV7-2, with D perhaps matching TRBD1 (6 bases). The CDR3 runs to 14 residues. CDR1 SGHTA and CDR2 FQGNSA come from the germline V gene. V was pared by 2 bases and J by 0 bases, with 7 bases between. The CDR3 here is CASSLRTVNTEAFF. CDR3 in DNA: TGTGCCAGCAGCTTAAGGACAGTGAACACTGAAGCTTTCTTT.

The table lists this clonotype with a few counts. This chain's CDR3 is CASSPPQGDTEAFF. The CDR3 DNA is TGTGCCAGCAGCCCCCCGCAGGGAGACACTGAAGCTTTCTTT. The chain has TRBV7-2 and TRBJ1-1; D may be TRBD1 (5 bases). The CDR3 runs 14 residues. The germline CDR1 and CDR2 sequences are SGHTA and FQGNSA. V gave up 5 bases and J gave up 3 bases, with 13 bases separating them.

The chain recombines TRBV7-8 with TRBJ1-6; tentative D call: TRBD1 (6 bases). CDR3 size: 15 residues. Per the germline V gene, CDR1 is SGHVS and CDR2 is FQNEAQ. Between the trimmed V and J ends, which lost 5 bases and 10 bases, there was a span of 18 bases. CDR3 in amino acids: CASSPQGQGSSPLHF. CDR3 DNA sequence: TGTGCCAGCAGCCCCCAGGGGCAGGGGAGCTCACCCCTCCACTTT.

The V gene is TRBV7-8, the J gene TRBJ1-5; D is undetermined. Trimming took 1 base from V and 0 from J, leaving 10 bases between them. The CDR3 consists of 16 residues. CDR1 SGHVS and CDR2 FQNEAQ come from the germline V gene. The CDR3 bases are TGTGCCAGCAGCTTAGAGAATAGGTATAGCAATCAGCCCCAGCATTTT. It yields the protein CASSLENRYSNQPQHF.

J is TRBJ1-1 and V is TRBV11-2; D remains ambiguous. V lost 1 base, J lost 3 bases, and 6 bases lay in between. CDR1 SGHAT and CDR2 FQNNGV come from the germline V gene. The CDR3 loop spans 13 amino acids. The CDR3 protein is CASSLALDTEAFF. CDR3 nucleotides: TGTGCCAGCAGCTTAGCCCTAGACACTGAAGCTTTCTTT.

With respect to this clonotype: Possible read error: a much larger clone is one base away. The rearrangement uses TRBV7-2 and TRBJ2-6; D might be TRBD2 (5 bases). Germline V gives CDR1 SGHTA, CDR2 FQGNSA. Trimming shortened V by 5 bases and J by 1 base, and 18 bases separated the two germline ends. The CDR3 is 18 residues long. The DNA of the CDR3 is TGTGCCAGCAGCCGACGGAGGAAATTAAGATCTGGGGCCAACGTCCTGACTTTC. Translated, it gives CASSRRRKLRSGANVLTF. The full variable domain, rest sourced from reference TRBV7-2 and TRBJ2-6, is GAGVSQSPSNKVTEKGKDVELRCDPISGHTALYWYRQSLGQGLEFLIYFQGNSAPDKSGLPSDRFSAERTGGSVSTLTIQRTQQEDSAVYLCASSRRRKLRSGANVLTFGAGSRLTVL.

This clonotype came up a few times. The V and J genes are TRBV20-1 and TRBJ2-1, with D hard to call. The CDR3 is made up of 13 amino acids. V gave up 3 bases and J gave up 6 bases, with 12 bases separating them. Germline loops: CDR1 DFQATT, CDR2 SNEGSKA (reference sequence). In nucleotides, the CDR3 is TGCAGTGCTAGCTTGGGCTACGGCAATGAGCAGTTCTTC. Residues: CSASLGYGNEQFF.